This T cell receptor beta chain was sequenced during a study of shared clonotypes between healthy human individuals. The protocol was immunoSEQ multiplex PCR, while the TCRdb copy is restricted to in-frame clones and leaves out a portion. The sample consists of around 2.5 million clones, more than 85% of them appearing once. This clone was detected only a few times. This same CDR3 is encoded by further DNA sequences in the sample. This CDR3 region has 10 residues. Trimming removed 7 bases at V and 1 base at J, with 4 bases between. Germline CDR1 is SQVTM and CDR2 is ANQGSEA. J is TRBJ1-1 and V is TRBV29-1; D unresolved. Material for sequencing was naive CD4+ T cells from PBMCs. Subset meaning: CD45RA+ positively selected. The clonotype was recovered from a man between 18 and 29 years old in good health. Some clones in this sample may be carry-over from other donors' samples. As DNA, the CDR3 is TGCAGCGCCCAGAACACTGAAGCTTTCTTT. The encoded protein is CSAQNTEAFF.